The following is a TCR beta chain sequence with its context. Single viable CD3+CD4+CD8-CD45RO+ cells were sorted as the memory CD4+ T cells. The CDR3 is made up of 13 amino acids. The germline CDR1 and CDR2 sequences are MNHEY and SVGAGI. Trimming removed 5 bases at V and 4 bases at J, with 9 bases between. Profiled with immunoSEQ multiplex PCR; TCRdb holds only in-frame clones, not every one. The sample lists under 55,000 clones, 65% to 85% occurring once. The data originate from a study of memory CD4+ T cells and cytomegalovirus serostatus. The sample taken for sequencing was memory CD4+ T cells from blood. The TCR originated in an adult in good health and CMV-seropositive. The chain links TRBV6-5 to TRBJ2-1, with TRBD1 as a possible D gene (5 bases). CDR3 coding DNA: TGTGCCAGCAGTCCCCCAGGGTACAATGAGCAGTTCTTC. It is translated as CASSPPGYNEQFF.